A selection of T cell receptor beta chains follows, all from one sample in a study of PD-1 blockade in classical Hodgkin lymphoma. Produced via immunoSEQ multiplex PCR; TCRdb's table is partial and in-frame only. Of about 15,000 clones in the sample, 90% were seen once. Material: peripheral blood mononuclear cells (PBMCs). These receptors were taken from a human donor with classical Hodgkin lymphoma. The conserved cysteine and the conserved F or W are not part of the CDR3 here. Each record gives: V gene, CDR3 protein.

>TRBV5-6
ASSILAGGQETQY
>TRBV19
ASSMAGGRQTQY
>TRBV4-1
ASSQGALAPREQY
>TRBV2
ASSPDGANTGELF
>TRBV5-1
ASSLVGTSGGTDTQY
>TRBV19
ASSATSGRTYNEQF
>TRBV6-5
ASRKTGGYGYT
>TRBV6-5
ASSYGGLMPQH
>TRBV6-5
ASRRTSGSYNEQF
>TRBV6-1
ASSEKGSGNIQY
>TRBV7-9
ASSSAGRTGIYEQY
>TRBV6-1
ASRLTGGTDTQY
>TRBV18
ASSQDSFISGNTIY
>TRBV11-3
ASSHRDGPSYNEQF
>TRBV4-1
ASSQDRGGSARGNTIY
>TRBV6-5
ASTGDGMNTEAF
>TRBV4-2
ASSQDSSGGSYEQY
>TRBV10-2
ASSEAGRGQPQH
>TRBV29-1
SVEEGPALD
>TRBV10-1
ASRRQLNSPLH